The entry that follows covers one TCR beta chain sequence. This sample was taken from a study of shared T cell receptors in the human thymus. The V end was cut by 6 bases, the J end by 3 bases, with 14 bases between. This CDR3 contains 14 residues. Germline CDR1 reads MNHNY; CDR2 reads SVGAGI (reference sequence). The table came from immunoSEQ multiplex PCR; TCRdb's copy has only in-frame clones and leaves some out. The sample has roughly 410,000 clones; around 93% are singletons. The TCR originated in a human donor. V gene TRBV6-6 combines with J gene TRBJ1-2; weak D call: TRBD1 (5 bases). The sequencing input was thymocytes. CDR3 DNA: TGTGCCAGCAGCCCCCGGGGCGGTGACTATGGCTACACCTTC. Translation gives CASSPRGGDYGYTF.